The T cell receptor beta chain described here comes from a study of siplizumab effects on memory and regulatory T cells. Findings of the study overall: Proliferating Tregs from siplizumab cultures lacked functional confirmation of suppression. Alloreactive sequences traceable to unstimulated CD4+ memory cells were significantly reduced by siplizumab. The study found that mappable alloreactive CD4+ clones averaged about 70% Treg-derived with siplizumab and over 25% in controls. Unstimulated subset assignment was obtained for only a minor fraction of alloreactive clones.

This clone is a singleton in its sample. Its antigen is undetermined. TCRdb's table, derived via immunoSEQ multiplex PCR, lists solely in-frame clones and lacks some. The sample lists approximately 100,000 clones, about 90% occurring once. This TCR was sampled from a human donor in good health. Some clones in this sample may be carry-over from other donors' samples. What was sequenced was CD4+ T cells sorted from blood.

Here the CDR3 DNA reads TGTGCCAGCAGCACTAGCTGGGAGACCCAGTACTTC. This translates into CASSTSWETQYF. The genes are TRBV28 and TRBJ2-5; tentative D call: TRBD2 (6 bases). Trimming pared 6 bases from V and 5 bases from J, leaving 10 bases between. CDR3 size: 12 residues. Per germline, CDR1 MDHEN and CDR2 SYDVKM. Supplemented by reference TRBV28 and TRBJ2-5, the full variable domain reads DVKVTQSSRYLVKRTGEKVFLECVQDMDHENMFWYRQDPGLGLRLIYFSYDVKMKEKGDIPEGYSVSREKKERFSLILESASTNQTSMYLCASSTSWETQYFGPGTRLLVL.